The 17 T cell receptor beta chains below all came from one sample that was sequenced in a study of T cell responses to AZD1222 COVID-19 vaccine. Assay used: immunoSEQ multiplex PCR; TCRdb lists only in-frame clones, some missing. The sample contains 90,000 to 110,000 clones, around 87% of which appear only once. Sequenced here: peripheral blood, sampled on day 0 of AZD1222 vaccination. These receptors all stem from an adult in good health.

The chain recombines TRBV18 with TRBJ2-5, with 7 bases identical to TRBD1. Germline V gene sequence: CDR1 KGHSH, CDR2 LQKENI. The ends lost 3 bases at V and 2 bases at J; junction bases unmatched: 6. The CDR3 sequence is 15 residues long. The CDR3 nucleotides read TGTGCCAGCTCACCCAACAGGGGATTTCAAGAGACCCAGTACTTC. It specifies CASSPNRGFQETQYF.

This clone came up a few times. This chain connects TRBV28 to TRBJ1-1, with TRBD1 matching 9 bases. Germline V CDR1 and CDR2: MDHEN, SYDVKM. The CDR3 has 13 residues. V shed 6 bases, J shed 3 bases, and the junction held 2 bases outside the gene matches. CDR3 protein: CASRGQGHTEAFF. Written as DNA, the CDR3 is TGTGCCAGCAGAGGACAGGGGCACACTGAAGCTTTCTTT. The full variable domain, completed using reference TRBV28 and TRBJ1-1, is DVKVTQSSRYLVKRTGEKVFLECVQDMDHENMFWYRQDPGLGLRLIYFSYDVKMKEKGDIPEGYSVSREKKERFSLILESASTNQTSMYLCASRGQGHTEAFFGQGTRLTVV.

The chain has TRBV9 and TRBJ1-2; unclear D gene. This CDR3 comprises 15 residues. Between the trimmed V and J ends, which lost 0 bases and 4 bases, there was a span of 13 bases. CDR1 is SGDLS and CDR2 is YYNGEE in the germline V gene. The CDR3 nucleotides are TGTGCCAGCAGCGTAGATTTCAAAAACAGCTATGGCTACACCTTC. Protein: CASSVDFKNSYGYTF.

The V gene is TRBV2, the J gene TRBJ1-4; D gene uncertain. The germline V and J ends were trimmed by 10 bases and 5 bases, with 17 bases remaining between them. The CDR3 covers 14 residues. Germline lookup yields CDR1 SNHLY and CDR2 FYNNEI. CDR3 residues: CATGQASGNEKLFF. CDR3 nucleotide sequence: TGTGCCACCGGTCAAGCCTCCGGGAATGAAAAACTGTTTTTT.

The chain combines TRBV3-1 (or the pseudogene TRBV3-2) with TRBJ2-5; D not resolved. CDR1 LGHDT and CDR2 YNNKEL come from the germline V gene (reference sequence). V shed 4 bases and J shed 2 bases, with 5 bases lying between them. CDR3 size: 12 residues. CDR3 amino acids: CASSPWQETQYF. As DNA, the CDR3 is TGTGCCAGCAGCCCGTGGCAAGAGACCCAGTACTTC.

CDR3 DNA sequence: TGTGCCAGCAGTCCTCCCTCGTCCAATGAGCAGTTCTTC. This sequence encodes CASSPPSSNEQFF. This sequence joins TRBV6-6 and TRBJ2-1; D is ambiguous. Per the germline V gene, CDR1 is MNHNY and CDR2 is SVGAGI (reference sequence). Trimming shortened V by 5 bases and J by 6 bases, and 11 bases separated the two germline ends. CDR3 length: 13 amino acids.

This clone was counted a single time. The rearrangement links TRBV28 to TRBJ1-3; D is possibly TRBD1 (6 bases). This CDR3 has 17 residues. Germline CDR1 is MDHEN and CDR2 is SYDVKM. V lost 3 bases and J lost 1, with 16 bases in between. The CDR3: CASSLTVWGHSGNTIYF. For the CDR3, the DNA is TGTGCCAGCAGTTTGACGGTATGGGGGCATTCTGGAAACACCATATATTTT.

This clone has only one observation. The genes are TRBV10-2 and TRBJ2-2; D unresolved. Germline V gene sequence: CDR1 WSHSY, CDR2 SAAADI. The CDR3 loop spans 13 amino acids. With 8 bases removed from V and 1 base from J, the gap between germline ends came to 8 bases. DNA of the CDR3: TGCGCCAGCCGACAACTGAACACCGGGGAGCTGTTTTTT. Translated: CASRQLNTGELFF.

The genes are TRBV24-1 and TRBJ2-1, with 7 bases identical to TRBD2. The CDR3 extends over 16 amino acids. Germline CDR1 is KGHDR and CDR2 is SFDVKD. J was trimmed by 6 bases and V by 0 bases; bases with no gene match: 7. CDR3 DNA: TGTGCCACCAGTGATTTGTCCAGCGGGATCGGCAATGAGCAGTTCTTC. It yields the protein CATSDLSSGIGNEQFF.

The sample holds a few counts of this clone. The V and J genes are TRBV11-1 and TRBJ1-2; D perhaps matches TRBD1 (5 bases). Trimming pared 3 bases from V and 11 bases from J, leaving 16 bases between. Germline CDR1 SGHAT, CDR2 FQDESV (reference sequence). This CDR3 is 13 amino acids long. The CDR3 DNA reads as TGTGCCAGCAGCTTGGGTCCAGGGCACTCTTACACCTTC. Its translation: CASSLGPGHSYTF.

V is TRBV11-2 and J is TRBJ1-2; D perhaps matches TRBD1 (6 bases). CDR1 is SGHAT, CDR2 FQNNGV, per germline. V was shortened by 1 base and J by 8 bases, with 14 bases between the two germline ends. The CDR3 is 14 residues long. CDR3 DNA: TGTGCCAGCAGCTTAGCCGCAGGGGTCGTCGGCTACACCTTC. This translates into CASSLAAGVVGYTF.

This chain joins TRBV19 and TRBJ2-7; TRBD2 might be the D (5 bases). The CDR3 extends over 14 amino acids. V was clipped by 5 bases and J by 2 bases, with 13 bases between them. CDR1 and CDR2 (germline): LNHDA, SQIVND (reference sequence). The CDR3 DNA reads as TGTGCCAGTAGTTCCCTAGCAGAGGCCTACGAGCAGTACTTC. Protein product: CASSSLAEAYEQYF.

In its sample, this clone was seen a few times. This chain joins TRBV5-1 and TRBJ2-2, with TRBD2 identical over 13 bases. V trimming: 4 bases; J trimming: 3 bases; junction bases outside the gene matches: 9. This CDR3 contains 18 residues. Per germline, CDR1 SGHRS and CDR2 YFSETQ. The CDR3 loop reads CASSPTSGGQQYTGELFF. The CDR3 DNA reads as TGCGCCAGCAGCCCGACTAGCGGGGGGCAGCAGTACACCGGGGAGCTGTTTTTT. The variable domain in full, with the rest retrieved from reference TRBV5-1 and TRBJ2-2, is KAGVTQTPRYLIKTRGQQVTLSCSPISGHRSVSWYQQTPGQGLQFLFEYFSETQRNKGNFPGRFSGRQFSNSRSEMNVSTLELGDSALYLCASSPTSGGQQYTGELFFGEGSRLTVL.

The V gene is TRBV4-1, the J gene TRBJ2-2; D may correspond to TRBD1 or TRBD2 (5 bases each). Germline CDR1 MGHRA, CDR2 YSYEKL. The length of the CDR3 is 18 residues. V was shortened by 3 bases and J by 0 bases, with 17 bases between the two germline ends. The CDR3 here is CASSQRPGPISNTGELFF. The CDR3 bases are TGCGCCAGCAGCCAGAGACCGGGACCGATATCGAACACCGGGGAGCTGTTTTTT.

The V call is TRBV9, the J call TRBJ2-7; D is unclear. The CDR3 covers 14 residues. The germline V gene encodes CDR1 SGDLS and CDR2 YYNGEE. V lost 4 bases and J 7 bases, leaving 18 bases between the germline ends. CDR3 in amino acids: CASSPTDGDWEQYF. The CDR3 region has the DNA TGTGCCAGCAGCCCCACGGACGGCGATTGGGAGCAGTACTTC.

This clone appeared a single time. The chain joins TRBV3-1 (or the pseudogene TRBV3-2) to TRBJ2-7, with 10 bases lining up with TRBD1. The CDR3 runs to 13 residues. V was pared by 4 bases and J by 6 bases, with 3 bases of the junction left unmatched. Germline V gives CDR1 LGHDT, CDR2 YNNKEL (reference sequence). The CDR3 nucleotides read TGTGCCAGCAGCCGGGGACAGGGGACCGAGCAGTACTTC. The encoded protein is CASSRGQGTEQYF.

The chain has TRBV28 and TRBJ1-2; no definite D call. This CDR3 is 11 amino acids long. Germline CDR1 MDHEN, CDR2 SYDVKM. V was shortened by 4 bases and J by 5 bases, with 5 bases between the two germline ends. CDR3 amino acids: CASSYRYGYTF. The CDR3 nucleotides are TGTGCCAGCAGTTATCGTTATGGCTACACCTTC.